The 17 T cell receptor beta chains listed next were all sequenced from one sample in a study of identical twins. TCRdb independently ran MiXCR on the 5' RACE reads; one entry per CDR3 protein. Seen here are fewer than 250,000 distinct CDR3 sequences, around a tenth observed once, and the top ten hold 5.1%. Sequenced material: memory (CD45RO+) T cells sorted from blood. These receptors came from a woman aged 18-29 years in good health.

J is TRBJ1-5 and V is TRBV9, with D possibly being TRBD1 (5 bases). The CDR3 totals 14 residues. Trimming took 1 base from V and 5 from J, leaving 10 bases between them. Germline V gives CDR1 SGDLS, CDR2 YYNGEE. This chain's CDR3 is CASSVFGGDQPQHF. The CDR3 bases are TGTGCCAGCAGCGTATTTGGAGGGGATCAGCCCCAGCATTTT.

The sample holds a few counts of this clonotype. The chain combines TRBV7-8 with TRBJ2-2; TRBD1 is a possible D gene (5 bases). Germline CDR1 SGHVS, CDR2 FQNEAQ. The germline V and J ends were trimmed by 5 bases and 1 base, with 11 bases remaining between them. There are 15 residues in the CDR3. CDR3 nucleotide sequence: TGTGCCAGCAGCCAGATAACAGGGAACACCGGGGAGCTGTTTTTT. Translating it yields CASSQITGNTGELFF.

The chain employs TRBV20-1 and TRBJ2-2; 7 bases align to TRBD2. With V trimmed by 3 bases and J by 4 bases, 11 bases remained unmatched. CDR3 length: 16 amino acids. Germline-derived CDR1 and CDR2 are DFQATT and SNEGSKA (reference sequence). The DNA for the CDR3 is TGCAGTGCTAGGGTTGGCGGGAGTAGGGTCACCGGGGAGCTGTTTTTT. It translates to CSARVGGSRVTGELFF.

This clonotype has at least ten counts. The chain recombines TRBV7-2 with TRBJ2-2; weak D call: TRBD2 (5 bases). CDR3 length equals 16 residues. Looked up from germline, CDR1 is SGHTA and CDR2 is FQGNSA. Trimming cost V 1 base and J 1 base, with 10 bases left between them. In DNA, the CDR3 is TGTGCCAGCAGCTTAGTTAGACGGGAGAACACCGGGGAGCTGTTTTTT. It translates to CASSLVRRENTGELFF. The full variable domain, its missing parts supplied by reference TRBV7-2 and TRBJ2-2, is GAGVSQSPSNKVTEKGKDVELRCDPISGHTALYWYRQSLGQGLEFLIYFQGNSAPDKSGLPSDRFSAERTGGSVSTLTIQRTQQEDSAVYLCASSLVRRENTGELFFGEGSRLTVL.

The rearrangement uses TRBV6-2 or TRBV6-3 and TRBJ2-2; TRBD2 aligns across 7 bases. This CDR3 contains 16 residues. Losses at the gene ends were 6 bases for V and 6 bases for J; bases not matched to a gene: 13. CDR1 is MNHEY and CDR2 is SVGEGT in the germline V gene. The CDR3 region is CASRSPRAGVSGELFF. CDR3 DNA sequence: TGTGCCAGCAGATCCCCTAGGGCGGGAGTATCCGGGGAGCTGTTTTTT.

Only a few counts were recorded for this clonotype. CDR3 protein: CASSRSASYEQYF. Written as DNA, the CDR3 is TGTGCCAGCAGTCGGTCGGCTTCCTACGAGCAGTACTTC. The genes are TRBV12-3 or TRBV12-4 and TRBJ2-7; D is unresolved. The CDR3 has 13 residues. The V end lost 5 bases, the J end lost 1 base, and 9 bases lay between the germline ends.

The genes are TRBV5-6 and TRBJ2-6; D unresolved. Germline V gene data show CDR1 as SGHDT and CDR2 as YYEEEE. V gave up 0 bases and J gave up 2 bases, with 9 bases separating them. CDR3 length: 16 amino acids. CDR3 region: CASSLGAEAGANVLTF. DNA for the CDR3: TGTGCCAGCAGCTTGGGCGCTGAGGCTGGGGCCAACGTCCTGACTTTC.

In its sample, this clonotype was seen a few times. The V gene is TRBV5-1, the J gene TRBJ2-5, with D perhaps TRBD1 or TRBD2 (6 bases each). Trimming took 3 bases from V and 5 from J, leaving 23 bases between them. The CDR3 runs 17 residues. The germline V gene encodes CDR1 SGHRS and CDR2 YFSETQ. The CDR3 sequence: CASSWALGTGGVETQYF. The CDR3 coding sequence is TGCGCCAGCAGCTGGGCTTTAGGGACTGGGGGCGTTGAGACCCAGTACTTC.

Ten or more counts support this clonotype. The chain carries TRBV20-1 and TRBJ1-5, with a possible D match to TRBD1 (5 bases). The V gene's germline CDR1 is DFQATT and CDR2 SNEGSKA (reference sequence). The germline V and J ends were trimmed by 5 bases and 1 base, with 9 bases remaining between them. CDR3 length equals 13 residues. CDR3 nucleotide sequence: TGCAGTGCTGCCCGGACAAGCAATCAGCCCCAGCATTTT. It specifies CSAARTSNQPQHF.

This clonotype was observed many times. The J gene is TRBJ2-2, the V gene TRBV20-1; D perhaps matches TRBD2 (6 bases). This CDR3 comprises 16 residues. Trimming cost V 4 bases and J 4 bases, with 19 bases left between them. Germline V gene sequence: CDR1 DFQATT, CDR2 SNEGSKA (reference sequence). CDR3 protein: CSAKSRGAGSTGELFF. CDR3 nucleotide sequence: TGCAGTGCTAAATCCCGAGGGGCGGGGAGCACCGGGGAGCTGTTTTTT.

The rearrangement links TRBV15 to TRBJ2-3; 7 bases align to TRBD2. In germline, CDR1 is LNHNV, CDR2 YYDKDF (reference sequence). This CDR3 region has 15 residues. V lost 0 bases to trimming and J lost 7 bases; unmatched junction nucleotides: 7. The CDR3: CATSRDYGEGYTQYF. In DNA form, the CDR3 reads TGTGCCACCAGCAGAGATTACGGGGAGGGGTATACGCAGTATTTT.

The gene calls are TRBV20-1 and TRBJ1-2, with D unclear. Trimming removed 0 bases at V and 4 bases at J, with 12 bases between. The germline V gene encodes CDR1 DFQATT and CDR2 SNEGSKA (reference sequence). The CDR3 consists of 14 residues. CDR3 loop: CSARDRRQVYGYTF. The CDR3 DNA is TGCAGTGCTAGAGATCGGCGGCAGGTCTATGGCTACACCTTC.

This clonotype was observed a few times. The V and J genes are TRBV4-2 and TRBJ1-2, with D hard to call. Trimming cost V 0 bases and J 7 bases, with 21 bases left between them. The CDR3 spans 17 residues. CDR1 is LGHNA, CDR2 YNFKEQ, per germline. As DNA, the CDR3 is TGTGCCAGCAGCCAAGACGGAGTCGAGGGTCGCCTCTCTGGCTACACCTTC. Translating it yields CASSQDGVEGRLSGYTF.

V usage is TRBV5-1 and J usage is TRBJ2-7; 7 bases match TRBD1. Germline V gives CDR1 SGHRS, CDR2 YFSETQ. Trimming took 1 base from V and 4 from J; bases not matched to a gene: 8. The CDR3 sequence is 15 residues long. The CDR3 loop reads CASSLTGQLAYEQYF. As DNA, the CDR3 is TGCGCCAGCAGCTTGACGGGACAGCTAGCTTACGAGCAGTACTTC.

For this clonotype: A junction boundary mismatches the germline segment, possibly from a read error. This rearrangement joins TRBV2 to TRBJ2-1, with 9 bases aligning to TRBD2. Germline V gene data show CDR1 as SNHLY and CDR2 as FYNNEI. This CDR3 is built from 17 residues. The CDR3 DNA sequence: TGTGCCAGCAGTGAAATTTGGTCGAGCGGGGGGTACACTGAGCAGTTCTTC. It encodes CASSEIWSSGGYTEQFF.

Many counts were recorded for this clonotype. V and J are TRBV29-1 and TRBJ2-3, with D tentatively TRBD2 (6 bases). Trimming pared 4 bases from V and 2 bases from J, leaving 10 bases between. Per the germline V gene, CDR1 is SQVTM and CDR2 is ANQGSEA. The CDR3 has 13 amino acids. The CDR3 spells CSVGRRDTDTQYF. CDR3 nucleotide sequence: TGCAGCGTTGGACGGCGGGACACAGATACGCAGTATTTT.

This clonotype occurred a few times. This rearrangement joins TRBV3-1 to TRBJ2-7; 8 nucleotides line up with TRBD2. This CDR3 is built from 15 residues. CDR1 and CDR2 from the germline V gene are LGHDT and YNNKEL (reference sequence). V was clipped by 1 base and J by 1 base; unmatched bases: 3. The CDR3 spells CASSQGLANSYEQYF. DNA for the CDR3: TGTGCCAGCAGCCAAGGACTAGCGAATTCCTACGAGCAGTACTTC.